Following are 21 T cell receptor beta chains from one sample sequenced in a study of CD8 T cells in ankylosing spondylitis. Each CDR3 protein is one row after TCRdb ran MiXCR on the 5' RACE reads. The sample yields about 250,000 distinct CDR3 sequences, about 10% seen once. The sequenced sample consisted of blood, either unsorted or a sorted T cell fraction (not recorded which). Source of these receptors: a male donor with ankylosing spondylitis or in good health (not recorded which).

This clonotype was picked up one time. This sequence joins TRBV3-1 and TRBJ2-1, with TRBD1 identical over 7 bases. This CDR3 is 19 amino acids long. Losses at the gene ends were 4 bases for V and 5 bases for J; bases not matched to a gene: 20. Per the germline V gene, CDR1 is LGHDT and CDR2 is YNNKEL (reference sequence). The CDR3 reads CASSPGQAVSILPNNEQFF. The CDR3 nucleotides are TGTGCCAGCAGCCCCGGACAGGCCGTTTCGATACTACCTAACAATGAGCAGTTCTTC.

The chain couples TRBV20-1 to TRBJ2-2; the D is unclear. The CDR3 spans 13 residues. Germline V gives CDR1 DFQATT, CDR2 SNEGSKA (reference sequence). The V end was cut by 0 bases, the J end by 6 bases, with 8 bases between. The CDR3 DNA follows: TGCAGTGCTAGAGAAAGGACCGCCGGGGAGCTGTTTTTT. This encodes CSARERTAGELFF.

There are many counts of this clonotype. In DNA form, the CDR3 reads TGCAGCGTTGATGTAGGTGGGACAGATACGCAGTATTTT. Its protein product is CSVDVGGTDTQYF. The chain recombines TRBV29-1 with TRBJ2-3; D gene uncertain. Germline values: CDR1 SQVTM, CDR2 ANQGSEA. The CDR3 is made up of 13 amino acids. The V and J ends lost 3 bases and 3 bases respectively, with 10 bases between them.

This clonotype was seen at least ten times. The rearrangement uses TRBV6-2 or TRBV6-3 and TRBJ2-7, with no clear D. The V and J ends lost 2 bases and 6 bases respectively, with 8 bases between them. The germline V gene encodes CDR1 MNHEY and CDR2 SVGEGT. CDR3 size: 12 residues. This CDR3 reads CASSYDTREQYF. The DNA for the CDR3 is TGTGCCAGCAGTTACGACACCCGCGAGCAGTACTTC.

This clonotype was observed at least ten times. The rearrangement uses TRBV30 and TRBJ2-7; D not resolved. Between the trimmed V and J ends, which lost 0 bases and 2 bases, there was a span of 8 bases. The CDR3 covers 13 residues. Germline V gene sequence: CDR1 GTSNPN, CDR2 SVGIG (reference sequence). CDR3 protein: CAWSVEATYEQYF. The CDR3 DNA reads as TGTGCCTGGAGTGTTGAGGCGACCTACGAGCAGTACTTC.

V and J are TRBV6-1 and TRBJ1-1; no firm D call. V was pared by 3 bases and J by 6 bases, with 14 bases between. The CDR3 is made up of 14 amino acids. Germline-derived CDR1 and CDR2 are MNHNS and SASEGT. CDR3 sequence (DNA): TGTGCCAGCAGTGAGGTCGTGGGTTACCCTGAAGCTTTCTTT. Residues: CASSEVVGYPEAFF.

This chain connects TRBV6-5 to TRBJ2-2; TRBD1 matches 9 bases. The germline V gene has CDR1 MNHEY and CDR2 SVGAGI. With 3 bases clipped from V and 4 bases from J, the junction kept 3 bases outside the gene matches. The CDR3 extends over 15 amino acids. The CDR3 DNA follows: TGTGCCAGCAGTTATGGGACAGGGTTCACCGGGGAGCTGTTTTTT. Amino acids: CASSYGTGFTGELFF.

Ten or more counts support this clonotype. The CDR3 loop is CASSLGMGQRTDTQYF. As DNA, the CDR3 is TGTGCCAGCAGTTTGGGCATGGGGCAGCGCACAGATACGCAGTATTTT. The V and J genes are TRBV12-3 or TRBV12-4 and TRBJ2-3; possibly TRBD1 for D (5 bases). The CDR3 length is 16 residues. With 3 bases removed from V and 1 base from J, the gap between germline ends came to 14 bases.

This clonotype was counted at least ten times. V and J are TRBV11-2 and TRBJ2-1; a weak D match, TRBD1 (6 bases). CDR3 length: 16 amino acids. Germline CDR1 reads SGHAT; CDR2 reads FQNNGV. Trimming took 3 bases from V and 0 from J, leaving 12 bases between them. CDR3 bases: TGTGCCAGCAGCTTTCTAGGGGGAGTCTCCTACAATGAGCAGTTCTTC. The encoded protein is CASSFLGGVSYNEQFF. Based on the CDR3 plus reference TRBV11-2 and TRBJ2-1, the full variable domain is EAGVAQSPRYKIIEKRQSVAFWCNPISGHATLYWYQQILGQGPKLLIQFQNNGVVDDSQLPKDRFSAERLKGVDSTLKIQPAKLEDSAVYLCASSFLGGVSYNEQFFGPGTRLTVL.

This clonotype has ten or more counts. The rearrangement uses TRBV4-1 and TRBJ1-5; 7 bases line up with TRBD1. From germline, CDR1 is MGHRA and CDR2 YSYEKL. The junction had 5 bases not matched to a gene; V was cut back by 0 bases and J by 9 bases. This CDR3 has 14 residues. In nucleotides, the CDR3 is TGCGCCAGCAGCCAAGAGCCAGGGGGTGTGCCCCAGCATTTT. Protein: CASSQEPGGVPQHF.

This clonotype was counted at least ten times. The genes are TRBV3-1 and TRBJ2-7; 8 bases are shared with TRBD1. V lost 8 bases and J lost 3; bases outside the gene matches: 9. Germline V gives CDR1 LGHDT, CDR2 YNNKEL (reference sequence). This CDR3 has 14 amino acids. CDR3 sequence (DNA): TGTGCCAGCTCTCTACAGGGGGTGGTCTACGAGCAGTACTTC. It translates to CASSLQGVVYEQYF.

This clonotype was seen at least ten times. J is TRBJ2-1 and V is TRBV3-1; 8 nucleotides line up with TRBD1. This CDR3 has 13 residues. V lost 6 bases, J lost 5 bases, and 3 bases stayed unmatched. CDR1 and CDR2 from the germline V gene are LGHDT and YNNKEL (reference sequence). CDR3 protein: CASSPDRDNEQFF. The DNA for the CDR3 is TGTGCCAGCAGTCCGGACAGGGACAATGAGCAGTTCTTC.

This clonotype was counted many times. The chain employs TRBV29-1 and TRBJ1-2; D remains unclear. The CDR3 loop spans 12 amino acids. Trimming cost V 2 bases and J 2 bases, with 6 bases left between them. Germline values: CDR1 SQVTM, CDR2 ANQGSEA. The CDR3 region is CSVERQNYGYTF. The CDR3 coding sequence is TGCAGCGTTGAACGCCAGAACTATGGCTACACCTTC.

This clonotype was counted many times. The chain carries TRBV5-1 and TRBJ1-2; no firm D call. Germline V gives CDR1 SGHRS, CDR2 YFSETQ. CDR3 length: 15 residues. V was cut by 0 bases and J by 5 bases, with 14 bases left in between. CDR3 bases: TGCGCCAGCAGCTTGGAAATTGGCGTAGTGTATGGCTACACCTTC. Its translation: CASSLEIGVVYGYTF. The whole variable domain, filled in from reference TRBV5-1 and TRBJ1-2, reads KAGVTQTPRYLIKTRGQQVTLSCSPISGHRSVSWYQQTPGQGLQFLFEYFSETQRNKGNFPGRFSGRQFSNSRSEMNVSTLELGDSALYLCASSLEIGVVYGYTFGSGTRLTVV.

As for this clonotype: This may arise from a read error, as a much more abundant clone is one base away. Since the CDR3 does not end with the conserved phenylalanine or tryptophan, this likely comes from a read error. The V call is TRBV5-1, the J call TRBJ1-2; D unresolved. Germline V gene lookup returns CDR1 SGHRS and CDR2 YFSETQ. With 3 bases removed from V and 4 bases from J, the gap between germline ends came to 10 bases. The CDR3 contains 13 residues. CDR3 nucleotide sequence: TGCGCCAGCAGCTCGCTAAAGGCCTATGGCTACACCATC. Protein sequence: CASSSLKAYGYTI.

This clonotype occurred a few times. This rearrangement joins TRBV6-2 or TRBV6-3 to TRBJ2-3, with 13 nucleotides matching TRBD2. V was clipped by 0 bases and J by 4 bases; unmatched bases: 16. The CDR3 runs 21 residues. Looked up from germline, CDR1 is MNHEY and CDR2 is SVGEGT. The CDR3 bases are TGTGCCAGCAGTTACTCGATGGGGGGACTAGCGGGAACCTATGCTTCAGATACGCAGTATTTT. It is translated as CASSYSMGGLAGTYASDTQYF.

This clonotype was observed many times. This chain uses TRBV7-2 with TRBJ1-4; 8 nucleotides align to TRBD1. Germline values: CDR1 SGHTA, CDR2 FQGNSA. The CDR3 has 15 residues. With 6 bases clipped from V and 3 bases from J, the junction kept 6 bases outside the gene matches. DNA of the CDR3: TGTGCCAGCAGAACGCAGGGGGCAGCTAATGAAAAACTGTTTTTT. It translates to CASRTQGAANEKLFF.

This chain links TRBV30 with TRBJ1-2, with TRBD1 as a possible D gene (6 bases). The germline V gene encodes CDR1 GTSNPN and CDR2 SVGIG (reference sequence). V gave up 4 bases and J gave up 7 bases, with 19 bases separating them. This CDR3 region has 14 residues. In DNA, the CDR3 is TGTGCCTGGACCCCTACCCACAGGGCCCCTGGCTACACCTTC. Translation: CAWTPTHRAPGYTF.

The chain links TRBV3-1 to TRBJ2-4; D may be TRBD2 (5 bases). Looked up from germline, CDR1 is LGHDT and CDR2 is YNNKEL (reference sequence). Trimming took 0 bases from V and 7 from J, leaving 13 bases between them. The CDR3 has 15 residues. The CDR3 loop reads CASSQERLRGNIQYF. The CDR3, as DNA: TGTGCCAGCAGCCAAGAGAGACTCCGAGGGAACATTCAGTACTTC.

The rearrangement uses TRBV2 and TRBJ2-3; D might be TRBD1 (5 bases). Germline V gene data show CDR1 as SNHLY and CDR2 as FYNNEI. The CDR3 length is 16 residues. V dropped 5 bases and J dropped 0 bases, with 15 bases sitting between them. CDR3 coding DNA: TGTGCCAGCAGTCCCTTTAGGGGCTCTAGCACAGATACGCAGTATTTT. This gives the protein CASSPFRGSSTDTQYF.

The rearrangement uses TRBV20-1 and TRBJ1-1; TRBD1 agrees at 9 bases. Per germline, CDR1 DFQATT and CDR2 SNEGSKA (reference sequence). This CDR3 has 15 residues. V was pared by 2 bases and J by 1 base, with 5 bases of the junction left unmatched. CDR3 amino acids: CSARTDRGRNTEAFF. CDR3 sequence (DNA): TGCAGTGCTAGAACGGACAGGGGTCGGAACACTGAAGCTTTCTTT.